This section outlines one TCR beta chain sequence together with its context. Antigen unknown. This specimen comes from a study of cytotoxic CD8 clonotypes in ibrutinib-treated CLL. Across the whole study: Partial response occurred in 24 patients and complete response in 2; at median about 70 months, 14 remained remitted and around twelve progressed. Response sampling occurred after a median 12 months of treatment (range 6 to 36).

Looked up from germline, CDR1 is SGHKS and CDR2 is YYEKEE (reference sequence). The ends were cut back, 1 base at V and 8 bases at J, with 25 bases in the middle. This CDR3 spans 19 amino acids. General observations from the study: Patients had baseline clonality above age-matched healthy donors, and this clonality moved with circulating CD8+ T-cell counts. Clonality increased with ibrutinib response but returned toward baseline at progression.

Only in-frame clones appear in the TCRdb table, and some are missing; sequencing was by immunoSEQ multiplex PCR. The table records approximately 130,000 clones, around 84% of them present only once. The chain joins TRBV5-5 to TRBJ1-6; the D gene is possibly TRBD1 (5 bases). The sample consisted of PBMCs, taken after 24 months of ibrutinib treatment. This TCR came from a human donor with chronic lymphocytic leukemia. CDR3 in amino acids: CASSLWTGTRRAGDSPLHF. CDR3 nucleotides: TGTGCCAGCAGCTTGTGGACCGGGACGAGAAGGGCCGGTGATTCACCCCTCCACTTT.